Presented here are 21 T cell receptor beta chains from one specimen sequenced in a study of identical twins (dated by TCRdb to the mid-2010s). The library came from 5' RACE. Sequenced using an Illumina HiSeq 2000. TCRdb reprocessing: public reads trimmed at Q25 with fastp, clones called with MiXCR, in-frame beta chains kept. Rows merge per CDR3 protein into single entries with the most common DNA and genes. For this sample the table gives roughly 540,000 distinct CDR3 sequences, of which about 20% were detected only once. Jointly, the top ten make up under 0.95% of the sample. These data also featured in a second study, about T cells expressing NK-cell markers.

Sample: CD4+ T cells sorted from blood. The receptors were gathered from a woman in her late teens or twenties in good health.

The chain joins TRBV7-9 to TRBJ2-1; 7 bases fit TRBD1. The germline CDR1 and CDR2 sequences are SEHNR and FQNEAQ (reference sequence). With 3 bases clipped from V and 10 bases from J, the junction kept 12 bases outside the gene matches. The CDR3 totals 15 residues. The CDR3 reads CASSLTTFPGQEQFF. CDR3 bases: TGTGCCAGCAGCTTGACCACTTTCCCGGGACAGGAGCAGTTCTTC.

The chain carries TRBV29-1 and TRBJ1-2; D is uncertain. Germline V lookup: CDR1 SQVTM, CDR2 ANQGSEA. CDR3 length: 13 residues. V gave up 6 bases and J gave up 3 bases, with 14 bases separating them. The CDR3 region has the DNA TGCAGCGTGAGCGCCTTCGGAGACTATGGCTACACCTTC. It translates to CSVSAFGDYGYTF.

Remarks on this clonotype: Since a much larger clone is just one base distant, this may be a read error. The chain has TRBV29-1 and TRBJ2-3, with D perhaps given as TRBD1 or TRBD2 (5 bases each). The CDR3 contains 14 residues. The germline V and J ends were trimmed by 7 bases and 6 bases, with 20 bases remaining between them. Germline V gene lookup returns CDR1 SQVTM and CDR2 ANQGSEA. The CDR3 region is CSATRPVGTDTQYF. The CDR3 DNA reads TGCAGCGCCACACGCCCGGTCGGGACCGATACGCAGTATTTT.

The CDR3 reads CASSIGTSGSGLANEQFF. For the CDR3, the DNA is TGTGCCAGCAGCATCGGGACTAGCGGGAGTGGTCTAGCGAATGAGCAGTTCTTC. The V and J genes are TRBV12-3 or TRBV12-4 and TRBJ2-1, with 14 nucleotides matching TRBD2. The length of the CDR3 is 18 residues. The V and J ends lost 6 bases and 7 bases, in that order; junction bases with no gene match: 14.

In its sample, this clonotype was seen a few times. V gene TRBV29-1 combines with J gene TRBJ1-3, with TRBD1 as a possible D gene (5 bases). Germline V gene sequence: CDR1 SQVTM, CDR2 ANQGSEA. With 4 bases removed from V and 4 bases from J, the gap between germline ends came to 20 bases. The CDR3 totals 16 residues. The CDR3 spells CSVARALPGSGNTIYF. CDR3 in DNA: TGCAGCGTTGCCAGGGCCCTTCCAGGGAGCGGAAACACCATATATTTT.

The V and J genes are TRBV6-6 and TRBJ2-1; D remains ambiguous. Germline CDR1 reads MNHNY; CDR2 reads SVGAGI (reference sequence). The CDR3 is 13 amino acids. Trimming cost V 8 bases and J 8 bases, with 16 bases left between them. CDR3 amino acids: CASDSDIGYEQFF. In DNA form, the CDR3 reads TGTGCCAGCGATAGTGATATAGGCTATGAGCAGTTCTTC.

The chain employs TRBV15 and TRBJ2-7; TRBD1 matches at 7 bases. Trimming cost V 1 base and J 4 bases; bases outside gene matches: 4. CDR3 length equals 14 residues. Germline assignment: CDR1 LNHNV and CDR2 YYDKDF (reference sequence). The CDR3 spells CATSRGGGNYEQYF. As DNA, the CDR3 is TGTGCCACCAGCAGAGGAGGGGGCAATTACGAGCAGTACTTC.

This clonotype appeared a few times. This rearrangement joins TRBV5-1 to TRBJ1-6; 7 bases agree with TRBD1. Germline lookup yields CDR1 SGHRS and CDR2 YFSETQ. Trimming cost V 0 bases and J 10 bases; bases outside gene matches: 7. The CDR3 totals 15 residues. The CDR3 DNA sequence: TGCGCCAGCAGCTTGGAAGGGGGCTCGACCTCACCCCTCCACTTT. This codes for CASSLEGGSTSPLHF.

V gene TRBV9 combines with J gene TRBJ2-1; the D gene is possibly TRBD2 (6 bases). In germline, CDR1 is SGDLS, CDR2 YYNGEE. The length of the CDR3 is 15 residues. Trimming took off 2 bases at V and 6 bases at J, with 15 bases between the two ends. CDR3 nucleotides: TGTGCCAGCAGCGTCGAGGGAGGTACCCTCAATGAGCAGTTCTTC. Amino acids: CASSVEGGTLNEQFF.

This clonotype came up a few times. The V gene is TRBV20-1, the J gene TRBJ2-7; TRBD2 agrees at 7 bases. V lost 2 bases and J lost 2; bases outside the gene matches: 3. The CDR3 is 13 residues long. Per the germline V gene, CDR1 is DFQATT and CDR2 is SNEGSKA (reference sequence). For the CDR3, the DNA is TGCAGTGCTAGAACTAGCGCAACCTACGAGCAGTACTTC. Translated, it gives CSARTSATYEQYF.

This clonotype was recorded a few times. The chain combines TRBV25-1 with TRBJ1-6, with unresolved D. Germline V CDR1 and CDR2: MGHDK, SYGVNS. The CDR3 is 14 residues long. V lost 3 bases and J 7 bases, leaving 10 bases between the germline ends. The CDR3 is CASSDELWNSPLHF. CDR3 DNA sequence: TGTGCCAGCAGTGACGAGTTGTGGAATTCACCCCTCCACTTT.

This clonotype was seen many times. The chain carries TRBV20-1 and TRBJ2-5, with a possible D match to TRBD1 (5 bases). In germline, CDR1 is DFQATT, CDR2 SNEGSKA (reference sequence). Trimming cost V 6 bases and J 4 bases, with 12 bases left between them. The length of the CDR3 is 12 residues. The CDR3 spells CSAPARAETQYF. The CDR3 region has the DNA TGCAGTGCCCCCGCCAGGGCAGAGACCCAGTACTTC.

This clonotype was seen more than once but under ten times. The rearrangement uses TRBV5-1 and TRBJ2-3; D is possibly TRBD2 (6 bases). Germline lookup yields CDR1 SGHRS and CDR2 YFSETQ. Trimming pared 2 bases from V and 5 bases from J, leaving 9 bases between. The CDR3 runs to 13 residues. CDR3 protein: CASSFRELDTQYF. The CDR3 region has the DNA TGCGCCAGCAGCTTTCGGGAGCTAGATACGCAGTATTTT.

V is TRBV5-1 and J is TRBJ1-2; D is undetermined. Per the germline V gene, CDR1 is SGHRS and CDR2 is YFSETQ. The V gene lost 6 bases and the J gene lost 7 bases, with 13 bases spanning the gap. The CDR3 spans 12 residues. The CDR3 coding sequence is TGCGCCAGCACGGACGACGTTGCTGGCTACACCTTC. Translated, it gives CASTDDVAGYTF.

The chain is built from TRBV6-2 or TRBV6-3 and TRBJ2-1; no firm D call. CDR3 length equals 13 residues. CDR1 is MNHEY, CDR2 SVGEGT, per germline. Trimming removed 10 bases at V and 6 bases at J, with 16 bases between. Here the CDR3 reads CATRREVFNEQFF. Written as DNA, the CDR3 is TGTGCCACCCGCCGAGAGGTGTTCAATGAGCAGTTCTTC.

This clonotype was recorded once. The chain links TRBV4-3 to TRBJ2-5; maybe TRBD2 (6 bases). This CDR3 is built from 17 residues. Trimming took off 1 base at V and 1 base at J, with 16 bases between the two ends. Germline assignment: CDR1 LGHNA and CDR2 YSLEER. Here the CDR3 DNA reads TGCGCCAGCAGCCAAGGACCTGGGACTGGAGCCCAAGAGACCCAGTACTTC. Residues: CASSQGPGTGAQETQYF.

The table lists this clonotype with a few counts. DNA for the CDR3: TGTGCCAGCAGTTTAGCGGTGGCCCGCAATGAGCAGTTCTTC. It specifies CASSLAVARNEQFF. The rearrangement uses TRBV12-3 or TRBV12-4 and TRBJ2-1, with D hard to call. The germline V and J ends were trimmed by 0 bases and 6 bases, with 9 bases remaining between them. This CDR3 comprises 14 residues.

The V gene is TRBV7-9, the J gene TRBJ1-2, with D maybe TRBD1 (6 bases). V was trimmed by 0 bases and J by 4 bases, leaving 15 bases between them. Per the germline V gene, CDR1 is SEHNR and CDR2 is FQNEAQ (reference sequence). CDR3 length equals 16 residues. The chain's CDR3 is CASSLAQGSGSYGYTF. The CDR3 coding sequence is TGTGCCAGCAGCTTAGCGCAGGGGAGCGGGAGCTATGGCTACACCTTC.

Many counts were recorded for this clonotype. The chain links TRBV5-5 to TRBJ2-7; D unresolved. Germline V CDR1 and CDR2: SGHKS, YYEKEE (reference sequence). The CDR3 totals 13 residues. V dropped 5 bases and J dropped 4 bases, with 13 bases sitting between them. CDR3 loop: CASSSPGVYEQYF. The CDR3 DNA reads TGTGCCAGCAGTTCTCCAGGCGTTTACGAGCAGTACTTC.

The chain couples TRBV5-1 to TRBJ2-3, with 9 nucleotides matching TRBD2. Trimming removed 7 bases from V and 5 bases from J; junction bases left unmatched: 8. CDR1 and CDR2 (germline): SGHRS, YFSETQ. CDR3 length: 14 residues. CDR3 residues: CASRRVLAGDTQYF. The CDR3 bases are TGCGCCAGCCGTCGGGTACTAGCGGGAGATACGCAGTATTTT.

There are a few counts of this clonotype. The gene calls are TRBV6-2 or TRBV6-3 and TRBJ1-1; D uncertain. V was clipped by 0 bases and J by 4 bases, with 9 bases between them. CDR1 MNHEY and CDR2 SVGEGT come from the germline V gene. This CDR3 spans 14 amino acids. The CDR3 spells CASSYSGLFTEAFF. In DNA, the CDR3 is TGTGCCAGCAGTTACTCCGGGCTGTTCACTGAAGCTTTCTTT.